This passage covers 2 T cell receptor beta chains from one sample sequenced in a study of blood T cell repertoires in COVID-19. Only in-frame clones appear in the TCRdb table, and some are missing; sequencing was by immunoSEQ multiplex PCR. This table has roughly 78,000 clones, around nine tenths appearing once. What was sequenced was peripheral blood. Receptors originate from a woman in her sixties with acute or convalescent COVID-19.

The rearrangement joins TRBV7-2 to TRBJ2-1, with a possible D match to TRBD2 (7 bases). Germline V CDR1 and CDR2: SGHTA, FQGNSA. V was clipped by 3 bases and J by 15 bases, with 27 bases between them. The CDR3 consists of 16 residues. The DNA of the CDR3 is TGTGCCAGCAGCTTCATCAGTACTAGGCTAGGGGGGGTTGTGTTCTTC. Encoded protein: CASSFISTRLGGVVFF. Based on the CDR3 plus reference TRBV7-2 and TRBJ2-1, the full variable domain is GAGVSQSPSNKVTEKGKDVELRCDPISGHTALYWYRQSLGQGLEFLIYFQGNSAPDKSGLPSDRFSAERTGGSVSTLTIQRTQQEDSAVYLCASSFISTRLGGVVFFGPGTRLTVL.

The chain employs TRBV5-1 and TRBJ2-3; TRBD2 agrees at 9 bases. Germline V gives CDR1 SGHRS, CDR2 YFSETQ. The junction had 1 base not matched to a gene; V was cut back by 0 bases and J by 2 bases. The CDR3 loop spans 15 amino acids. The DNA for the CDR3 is TGCGCCAGCAGCTTGGGACTAGCGGACACAGATACGCAGTATTTT. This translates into CASSLGLADTDTQYF.